This T cell receptor (beta chain) was recorded in a study of T cells in Graves' hyperthyroidism and ophthalmopathy. Authors of the study amplified TCR beta CDR3 regions from RNA transcripts. RT-PCR in the first round (using the HTBI primer set) targeted the TCR CDR3. MiXCR, applied by TCRdb to the multiplex PCR reads, yields one record per CDR3 protein. The table shows under 300,000 distinct CDR3 sequences, with less than 30% occurring only once. The study, taken as a whole, reports: Ophthalmopathy and stable hyperthyroidism were told apart by a 13 V-J model.

At least ten counts were recorded for this clonotype. Antigen specificity is unknown. From germline, CDR1 is KGHDR and CDR2 SFDVKD. The CDR3 covers 13 residues. V dropped 8 bases and J dropped 0 bases, with 7 bases sitting between them. The source is a man in his forties with Graves' hyperthyroidism that later progressed to Graves' ophthalmopathy. The rearrangement joins TRBV24-1 to TRBJ1-3; D unclear. The sample was blood. The CDR3 region has the DNA TGTGCCACCACGGACCCCTCTGGAAACACCATATATTTT. This translates into CATTDPSGNTIYF.